The 26 T cell receptor beta chains listed next were all sequenced from one sample in a study of technical replicates of blood from several donors. Some clones are missing from TCRdb's copy, which holds only in-frame ones; the method was immunoSEQ multiplex PCR. The data contain 40,000 to 60,000 clones, 85% to 90% of them singletons. What was sequenced was PBMCs. Source of these receptors: a human donor in good health. Some clones in this sample may be carry-over from other donors' samples.

This rearrangement joins TRBV9 to TRBJ2-1; 8 nucleotides match TRBD1. The trim removed 5 bases at V and 4 bases at J, leaving 5 bases unmatched. CDR3 length: 14 residues. Germline loops: CDR1 SGDLS, CDR2 YYNGEE. The CDR3, as DNA: TGTGCCAGCAGTCCCGGACAGGGTTACAATGAGCAGTTCTTC. Its translation is CASSPGQGYNEQFF. Full variable domain (remainder filled in from reference TRBV9 and TRBJ2-1): DSGVTQTPKHLITATGQRVTLRCSPRSGDLSVYWYQQSLDQGLQFLIQYYNGEERAKGNILERFSAQQFPDLHSELNLSSLELGDSALYFCASSPGQGYNEQFFGPGTRLTVL.

This chain connects TRBV4-3 to TRBJ1-6, with 8 bases matching TRBD1. Germline values: CDR1 LGHNA, CDR2 YSLEER. The J segment lost 7 bases and the V segment lost 2 bases, leaving 7 bases of the junction unmatched. The CDR3 totals 16 residues. CDR3 amino acids: CASSQSTGVMNSPLHF. The DNA of the CDR3 is TGCGCCAGCAGCCAATCGACAGGGGTGATGAATTCACCCCTCCACTTT.

The chain combines TRBV28 with TRBJ1-5; D is unclear. CDR3 length: 15 amino acids. From germline, CDR1 is MDHEN and CDR2 SYDVKM. V lost 6 bases and J 7 bases, leaving 19 bases between the germline ends. The chain's CDR3 is CASRGSRGVEQPQHF. The CDR3 region has the DNA TGTGCCAGCAGGGGCTCCCGGGGAGTGGAACAGCCCCAGCATTTT.

CDR3 bases: TGTGCCAGCTCACCACCCTCAGGGCCCCAGGGCTATGGCTACACCTTC. Translating it yields CASSPPSGPQGYGYTF. V gene TRBV18 combines with J gene TRBJ1-2, with D perhaps matching TRBD1 (5 bases). In germline, CDR1 is KGHSH, CDR2 LQKENI. The CDR3 is 16 residues long. Trimming cost V 0 bases and J 4 bases, with 15 bases left between them.

The V gene is TRBV18, the J gene TRBJ1-1, with 8 bases aligning to TRBD1. After removal of 6 bases from V and 7 bases from J, the junction contained 10 bases not matched to a gene. CDR1 KGHSH and CDR2 LQKENI come from the germline V gene. The CDR3 runs 14 residues. In DNA, the CDR3 is TGTGCCAGCTCGCCTACAGGGGGTTATATTGAAGCTTTCTTT. This sequence encodes CASSPTGGYIEAFF.

J is TRBJ2-7 and V is TRBV6-4; possibly TRBD1 for D (6 bases). The CDR3 has 15 residues. The germline CDR1 and CDR2 sequences are MRHNA and SNTAGT. V was trimmed by 0 bases and J by 2 bases, leaving 11 bases between them. CDR3 protein: CASSDSGGRAYEQYF. The CDR3 bases are TGTGCCAGCAGTGACTCAGGGGGAAGGGCCTACGAGCAGTACTTC.

The chain combines TRBV11-2 with TRBJ2-7; 10 bases line up with TRBD2. The V segment lost 9 bases and the J segment 6 bases; nucleotides outside the gene matches: 14. The germline V gene encodes CDR1 SGHAT and CDR2 FQNNGV. The CDR3 runs 15 residues. The CDR3 reads CASSPLAGAISEQYF. For the CDR3, the DNA is TGTGCCAGTAGCCCCCTAGCGGGGGCCATCTCCGAGCAGTACTTC.

The chain recombines TRBV7-6 with TRBJ2-7; 10 bases are a match to TRBD1. Germline trimming cut 5 bases from V and 3 bases from J; bases unmatched to any gene: 4. Germline values: CDR1 SGHVS, CDR2 FNYEAQ. There are 14 residues in the CDR3. CDR3 DNA sequence: TGTGCCAGCAGCACGACAGGGGGCGGCTACGAGCAGTACTTC. Translation gives CASSTTGGGYEQYF.

V and J are TRBV7-9 and TRBJ2-7; the match to TRBD1 covers 7 bases. Trimming took 5 bases from V and 3 from J; bases not matched to a gene: 10. CDR1 is SEHNR and CDR2 is FQNEAQ in the germline V gene (reference sequence). The CDR3 covers 15 residues. The CDR3 protein is CASSNARQGVYEQYF. CDR3 bases: TGTGCCAGCAGCAACGCACGGCAGGGGGTCTACGAGCAGTACTTC.

The chain has TRBV7-2 and TRBJ2-2; maybe TRBD2 (5 bases). CDR1 and CDR2 from the germline V gene are SGHTA and FQGNSA. Trimming shortened V by 1 base and J by 0 bases, and 12 bases separated the two germline ends. The CDR3 spans 17 residues. Here the CDR3 reads CASSLGNRGTNTGELFF. CDR3 nucleotide sequence: TGTGCCAGCAGCTTAGGCAATCGGGGAACGAACACCGGGGAGCTGTTTTTT.

The chain combines TRBV12-5 with TRBJ2-7; D is unresolved. The germline V and J ends were trimmed by 7 bases and 6 bases, with 13 bases remaining between them. CDR1 and CDR2 (germline): LGHNT, FRNRAP. This CDR3 region has 12 residues. In DNA form, the CDR3 reads TGTGCTAGTGCCCCCTCCGGTGGCGAGCAGTACTTC. The encoded protein is CASAPSGGEQYF.

V usage is TRBV6-6 and J usage is TRBJ2-7; D is unresolved. V dropped 5 bases and J dropped 7 bases, with 18 bases sitting between them. Germline loops: CDR1 MNHNY, CDR2 SVGAGI (reference sequence). This CDR3 is 14 amino acids long. CDR3: CASSASTGSGEQYF. CDR3 in DNA: TGTGCCAGCAGTGCCTCTACCGGGTCTGGGGAGCAGTACTTC.

This clone is medium-sized. The chain employs TRBV7-8 and TRBJ2-7; TRBD2 might be the D (5 bases). V was trimmed by 3 bases and J by 3 bases, leaving 15 bases between them. The CDR3 consists of 15 residues. Looked up from germline, CDR1 is SGHVS and CDR2 is FQNEAQ. CDR3 sequence: CASSFSDKRNYEQYF. The DNA for the CDR3 is TGTGCCAGCAGCTTCTCGGATAAGCGGAACTACGAGCAGTACTTC. Based on the CDR3 plus reference TRBV7-8 and TRBJ2-7, the full variable domain is GAGVSQSPRYKVAKRGQDVALRCDPISGHVSLFWYQQALGQGPEFLTYFQNEAQLDKSGLPSDRFFAERPEGSVSTLKIQRTQQEDSAVYLCASSFSDKRNYEQYFGPGTRLTVT.

The V gene is TRBV4-1, the J gene TRBJ1-4; 10 bases align to TRBD1. Germline lookup yields CDR1 MGHRA and CDR2 YSYEKL. Trimming removed 0 bases from V and 9 bases from J; junction bases left unmatched: 7. The CDR3 covers 16 residues. CDR3 protein: CASSQDPGDRGQKLFF. The CDR3 region has the DNA TGCGCCAGCAGCCAAGATCCGGGGGACAGGGGCCAAAAACTGTTTTTT.

This clone was recorded once. J is TRBJ2-7 and V is TRBV7-9, with 8 bases fitting TRBD1. The ends lost 2 bases at V and 5 bases at J; junction bases unmatched: 5. The CDR3 extends over 14 amino acids. Germline CDR1 SEHNR, CDR2 FQNEAQ (reference sequence). The CDR3 is CASSLRGTGHEQYF. Here the CDR3 DNA reads TGTGCCAGCAGCTTACGGGGGACAGGTCACGAGCAGTACTTC. Full variable domain (remainder filled in from reference TRBV7-9 and TRBJ2-7): DTGVSQNPRHKITKRGQNVTFRCDPISEHNRLYWYRQTLGQGPEFLTYFQNEAQLEKSRLLSDRFSAERPKGSFSTLEIQRTEQGDSAMYLCASSLRGTGHEQYFGPGTRLTVT.

J is TRBJ1-1 and V is TRBV2; D not resolved. This CDR3 contains 13 residues. In germline, CDR1 is SNHLY, CDR2 FYNNEI. V was clipped by 3 bases and J by 3 bases, with 8 bases between them. CDR3 coding DNA: TGTGCCAGCAGTGAGAGGTGGGACACTGAAGCTTTCTTT. It encodes CASSERWDTEAFF.

This chain connects TRBV12-5 to TRBJ1-1; 7 bases align to TRBD1. CDR1 LGHNT and CDR2 FRNRAP come from the germline V gene. The trim removed 6 bases at V and 5 bases at J, leaving 12 bases unmatched. The CDR3 is 15 residues long. CDR3 in DNA: TGTGCTAGTGGGCTCAACCCCGAACAGGGGACTGAAGCTTTCTTT. Translation gives CASGLNPEQGTEAFF.

This chain links TRBV29-1 with TRBJ1-2; D not certain. Germline CDR1 reads SQVTM; CDR2 reads ANQGSEA. The CDR3 contains 11 residues. Deletions cut 3 bases from V and 6 bases from J, with 8 bases between. The CDR3 reads CSVERENGYTF. The CDR3, as DNA: TGCAGCGTTGAGCGAGAAAATGGCTACACCTTC.

This clone appeared a single time. This sequence joins TRBV6-1 and TRBJ2-7; 7 bases fit TRBD1. Per germline, CDR1 MNHNS and CDR2 SASEGT. The J segment lost 6 bases and the V segment lost 2 bases, leaving 4 bases of the junction unmatched. The length of the CDR3 is 13 residues. As DNA, the CDR3 is TGTGCCAGCAGTGAAAGGGCAGGGGGCGAGCAGTACTTC. Its translation is CASSERAGGEQYF.

The gene calls are TRBV13 and TRBJ2-7, with 8 bases that match TRBD1. The CDR3 is made up of 13 amino acids. With 4 bases clipped from V and 5 bases from J, the junction kept 4 bases outside the gene matches. Per the germline V gene, CDR1 is PRHDT and CDR2 is FYEKMQ (reference sequence). The DNA of the CDR3 is TGTGCCAGCAGCTCAGGACAGGGCAACGAGCAGTACTTC. As protein: CASSSGQGNEQYF.

V usage is TRBV7-9 and J usage is TRBJ1-1; D unresolved. Trimming removed 6 bases at V and 7 bases at J, with 9 bases between. Germline V gives CDR1 SEHNR, CDR2 FQNEAQ (reference sequence). This CDR3 comprises 11 residues. CDR3 in amino acids: CASSGRDEAFF. DNA for the CDR3: TGTGCCAGCAGTGGGAGGGATGAAGCTTTCTTT.

The table lists this clone with a count of one. The DNA for the CDR3 is TGTGCCAGCAGCCTCACTAGCGGGGGTCTCAATGAGCAGTTCTTC. Translation: CASSLTSGGLNEQFF. V gene TRBV6-5 combines with J gene TRBJ2-1; 11 nucleotides match TRBD2. CDR3 size: 15 residues. V dropped 6 bases and J dropped 6; count of bases not matched to a gene: 7. Germline lookup yields CDR1 MNHEY and CDR2 SVGAGI.

This CDR3 reads CAWSVQGASNQPQHF. CDR3 coding DNA: TGTGCCTGGAGTGTACAAGGGGCTAGCAATCAGCCCCAGCATTTT. The chain combines TRBV30 with TRBJ1-5, with D perhaps TRBD1 (5 bases). From germline, CDR1 is GTSNPN and CDR2 SVGIG (reference sequence). This CDR3 has 15 residues. Trimming shortened V by 0 bases and J by 0 bases, and 9 bases separated the two germline ends.

The chain joins TRBV30 to TRBJ2-7; 7 bases line up with TRBD1. J lost 5 bases, V lost 4 bases, and 11 bases had no gene match. Looked up from germline, CDR1 is GTSNPN and CDR2 is SVGIG (reference sequence). The CDR3 is 14 residues long. CDR3 amino acids: CAWTKGQGDHEQYF. Here the CDR3 DNA reads TGTGCCTGGACCAAGGGCCAGGGGGATCACGAGCAGTACTTC.

This chain uses TRBV19 with TRBJ1-1; D perhaps matches TRBD1 (6 bases). The CDR3 consists of 13 residues. Trimming left V 9 bases short and J 6 bases short, with 17 bases between. Germline V gene lookup returns CDR1 LNHDA and CDR2 SQIVND (reference sequence). The CDR3 bases are TGTGCCAGCCGCCAGGGGACGAGGGCTGAAGCTTTCTTT. Translating gives CASRQGTRAEAFF.

The chain combines TRBV30 with TRBJ1-4; D ambiguous. V was cut by 2 bases and J by 0 bases, with 10 bases left in between. The CDR3 length is 15 residues. Germline V CDR1 and CDR2: GTSNPN, SVGIG (reference sequence). The CDR3 DNA is TGTGCCTGGAGTACAGCATTTGCAACTAATGAAAAACTGTTTTTT. It yields the protein CAWSTAFATNEKLFF.